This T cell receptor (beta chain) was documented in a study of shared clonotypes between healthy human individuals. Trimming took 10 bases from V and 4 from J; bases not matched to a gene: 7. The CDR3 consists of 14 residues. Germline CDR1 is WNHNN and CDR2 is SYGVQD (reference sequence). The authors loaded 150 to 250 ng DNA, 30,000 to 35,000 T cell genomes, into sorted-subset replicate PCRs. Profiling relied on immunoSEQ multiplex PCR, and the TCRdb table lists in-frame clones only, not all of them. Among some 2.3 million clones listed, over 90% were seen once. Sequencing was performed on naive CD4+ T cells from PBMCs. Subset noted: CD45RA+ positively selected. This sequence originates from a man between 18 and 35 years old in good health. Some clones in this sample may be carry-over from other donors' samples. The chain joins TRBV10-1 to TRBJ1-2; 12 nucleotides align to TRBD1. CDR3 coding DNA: TGCGCCACCTCTATGGGACAGGGGGCCTATGGCTACACCTTC. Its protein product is CATSMGQGAYGYTF.